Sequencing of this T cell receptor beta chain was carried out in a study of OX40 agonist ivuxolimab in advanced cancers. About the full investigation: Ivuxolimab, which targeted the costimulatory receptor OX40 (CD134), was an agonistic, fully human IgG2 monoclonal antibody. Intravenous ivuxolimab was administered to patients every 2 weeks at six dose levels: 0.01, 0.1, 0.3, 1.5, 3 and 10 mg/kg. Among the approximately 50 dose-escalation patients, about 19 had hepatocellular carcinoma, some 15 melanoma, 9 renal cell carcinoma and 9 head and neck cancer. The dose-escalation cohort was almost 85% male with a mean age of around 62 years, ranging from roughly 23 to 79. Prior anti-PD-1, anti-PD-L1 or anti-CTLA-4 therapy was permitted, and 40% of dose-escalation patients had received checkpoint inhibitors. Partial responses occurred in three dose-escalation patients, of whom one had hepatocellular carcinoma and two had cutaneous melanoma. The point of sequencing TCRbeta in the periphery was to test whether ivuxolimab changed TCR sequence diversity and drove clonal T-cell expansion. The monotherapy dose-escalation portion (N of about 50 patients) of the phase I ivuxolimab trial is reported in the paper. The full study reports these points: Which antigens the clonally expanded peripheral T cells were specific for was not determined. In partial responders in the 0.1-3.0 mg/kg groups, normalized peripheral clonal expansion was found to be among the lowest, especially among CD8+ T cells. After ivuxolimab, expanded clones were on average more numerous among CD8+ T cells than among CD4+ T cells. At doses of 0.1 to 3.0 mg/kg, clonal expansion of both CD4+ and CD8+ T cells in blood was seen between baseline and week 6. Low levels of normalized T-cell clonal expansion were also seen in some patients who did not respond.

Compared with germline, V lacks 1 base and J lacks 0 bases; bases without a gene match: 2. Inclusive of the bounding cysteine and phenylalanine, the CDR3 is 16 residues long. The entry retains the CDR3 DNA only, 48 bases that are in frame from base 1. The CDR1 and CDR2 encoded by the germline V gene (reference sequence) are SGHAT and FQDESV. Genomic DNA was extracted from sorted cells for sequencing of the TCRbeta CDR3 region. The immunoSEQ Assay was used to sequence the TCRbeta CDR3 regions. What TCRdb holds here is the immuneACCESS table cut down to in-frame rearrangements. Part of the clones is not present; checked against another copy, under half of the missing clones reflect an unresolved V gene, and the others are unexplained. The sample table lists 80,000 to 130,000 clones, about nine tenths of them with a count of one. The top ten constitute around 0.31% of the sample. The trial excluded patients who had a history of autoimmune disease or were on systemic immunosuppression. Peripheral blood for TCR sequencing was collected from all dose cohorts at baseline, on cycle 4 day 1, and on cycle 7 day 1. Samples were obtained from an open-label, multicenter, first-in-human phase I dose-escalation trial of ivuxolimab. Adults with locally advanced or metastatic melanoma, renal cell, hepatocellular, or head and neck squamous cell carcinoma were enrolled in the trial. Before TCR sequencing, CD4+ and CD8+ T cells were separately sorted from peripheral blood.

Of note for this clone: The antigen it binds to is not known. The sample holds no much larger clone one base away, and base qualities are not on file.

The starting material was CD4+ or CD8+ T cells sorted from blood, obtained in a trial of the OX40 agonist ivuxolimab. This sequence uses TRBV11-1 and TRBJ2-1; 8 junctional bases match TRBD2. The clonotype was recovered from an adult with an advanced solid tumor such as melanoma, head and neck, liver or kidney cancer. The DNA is TGTGCCAGCAGCTTAGTAGCGGGGACCTCCTACAATGAGCAGTTCTTC. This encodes CASSLVAGTSYNEQFF. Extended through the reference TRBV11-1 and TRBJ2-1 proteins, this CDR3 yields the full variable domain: EAEVAQSPRYKITEKSQAVAFWCDPISGHATLYWYRQILGQGPELLVQFQDESVVDDSQLPKDRFSAERLKGVDSTLKIQPAELGDSAMYLCASSLVAGTSYNEQFFGPGTRLTVL.